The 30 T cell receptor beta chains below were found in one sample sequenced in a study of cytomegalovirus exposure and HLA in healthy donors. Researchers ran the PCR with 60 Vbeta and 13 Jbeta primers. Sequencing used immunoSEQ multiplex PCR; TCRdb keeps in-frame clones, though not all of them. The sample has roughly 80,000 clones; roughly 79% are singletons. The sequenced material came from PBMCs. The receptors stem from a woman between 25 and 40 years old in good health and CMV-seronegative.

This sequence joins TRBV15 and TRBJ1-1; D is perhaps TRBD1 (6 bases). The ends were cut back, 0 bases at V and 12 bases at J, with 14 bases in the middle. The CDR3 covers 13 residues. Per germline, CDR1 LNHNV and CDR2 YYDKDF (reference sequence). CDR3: CATSRDRGRGTFF. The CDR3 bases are TGTGCCACCAGCAGAGATCGTGGGAGGGGGACTTTCTTT.

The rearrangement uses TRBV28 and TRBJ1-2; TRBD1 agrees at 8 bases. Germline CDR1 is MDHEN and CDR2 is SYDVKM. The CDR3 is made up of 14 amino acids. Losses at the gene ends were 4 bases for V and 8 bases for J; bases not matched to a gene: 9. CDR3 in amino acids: CASSWTGQVRGYTF. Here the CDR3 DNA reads TGTGCCAGCAGTTGGACAGGGCAGGTCAGGGGCTACACCTTC.

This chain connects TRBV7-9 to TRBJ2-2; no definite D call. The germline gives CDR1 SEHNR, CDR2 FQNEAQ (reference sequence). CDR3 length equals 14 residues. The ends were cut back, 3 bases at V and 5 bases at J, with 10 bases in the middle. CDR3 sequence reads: CASSLAVGTGELFF. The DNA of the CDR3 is TGTGCCAGCAGCTTGGCGGTAGGAACCGGGGAGCTGTTTTTT.

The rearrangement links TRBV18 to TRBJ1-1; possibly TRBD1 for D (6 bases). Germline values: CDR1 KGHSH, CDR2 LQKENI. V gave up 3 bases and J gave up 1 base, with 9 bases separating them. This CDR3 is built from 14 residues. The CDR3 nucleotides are TGTGCCAGCTCACCCCCGACAGGGAACACTGAAGCTTTCTTT. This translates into CASSPPTGNTEAFF. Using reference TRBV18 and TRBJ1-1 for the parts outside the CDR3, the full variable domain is NAGVMQNPRHLVRRRGQEARLRCSPMKGHSHVYWYRQLPEEGLKFMVYLQKENIIDESGMPKERFSAEFPKEGPSILRIQQVVRGDSAAYFCASSPPTGNTEAFFGQGTRLTVV.

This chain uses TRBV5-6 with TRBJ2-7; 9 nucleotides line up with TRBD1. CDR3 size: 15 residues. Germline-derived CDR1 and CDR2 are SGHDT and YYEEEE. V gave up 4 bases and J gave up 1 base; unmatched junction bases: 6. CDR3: CASSRTGGESYEQYF. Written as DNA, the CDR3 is TGTGCCAGCAGCAGAACAGGGGGCGAGTCCTACGAGCAGTACTTC.

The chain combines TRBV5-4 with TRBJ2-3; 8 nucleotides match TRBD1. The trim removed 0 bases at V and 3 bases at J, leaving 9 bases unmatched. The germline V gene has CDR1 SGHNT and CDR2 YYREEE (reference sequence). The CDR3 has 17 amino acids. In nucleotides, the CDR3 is TGTGCCAGCAGCTTGGCGGTACAGGGGGTCCCTACAGATACGCAGTATTTT. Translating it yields CASSLAVQGVPTDTQYF.

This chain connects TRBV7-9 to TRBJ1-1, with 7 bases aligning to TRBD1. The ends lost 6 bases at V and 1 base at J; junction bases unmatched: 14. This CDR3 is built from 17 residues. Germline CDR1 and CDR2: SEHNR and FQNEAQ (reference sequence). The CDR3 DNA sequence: TGTGCCAGCAGAAACAGGACAGGTGGACGCGAGAACACTGAAGCTTTCTTT. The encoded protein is CASRNRTGGRENTEAFF.

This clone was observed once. The CDR3 nucleotides read TGTGCCAGCAGCCCCAACGGGGGGCAAATCTATGGCTACACCTTC. This encodes CASSPNGGQIYGYTF. The gene calls are TRBV27 and TRBJ1-2; D might be TRBD1 (6 bases). The germline gives CDR1 MNHEY, CDR2 SMNVEV (reference sequence). The V end was cut by 6 bases, the J end by 4 bases, with 18 bases between. The length of the CDR3 is 15 residues.

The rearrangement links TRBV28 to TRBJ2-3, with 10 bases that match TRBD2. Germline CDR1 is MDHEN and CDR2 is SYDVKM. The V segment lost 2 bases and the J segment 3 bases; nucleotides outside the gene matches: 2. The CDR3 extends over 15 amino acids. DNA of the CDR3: TGTGCCAGCAGTTTACAAGCGGGGGGGACAGATACGCAGTATTTT. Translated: CASSLQAGGTDTQYF.

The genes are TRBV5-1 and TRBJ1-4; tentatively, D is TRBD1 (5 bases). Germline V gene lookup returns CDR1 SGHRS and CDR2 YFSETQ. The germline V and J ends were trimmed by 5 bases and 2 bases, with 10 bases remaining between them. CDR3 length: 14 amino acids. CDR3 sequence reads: CASRRTSTNEKLFF. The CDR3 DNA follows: TGCGCCAGCAGGCGGACAAGTACTAATGAAAAACTGTTTTTT.

The CDR3: CAWTALGRAKYGYTF. For the CDR3, the DNA is TGTGCCTGGACGGCGTTAGGCAGGGCCAAGTATGGCTACACCTTC. The rearrangement joins TRBV30 to TRBJ1-2; TRBD1 might be the D (5 bases). CDR1 GTSNPN and CDR2 SVGIG come from the germline V gene (reference sequence). V was clipped by 4 bases and J by 5 bases, with 20 bases between them. The CDR3 runs 15 residues.

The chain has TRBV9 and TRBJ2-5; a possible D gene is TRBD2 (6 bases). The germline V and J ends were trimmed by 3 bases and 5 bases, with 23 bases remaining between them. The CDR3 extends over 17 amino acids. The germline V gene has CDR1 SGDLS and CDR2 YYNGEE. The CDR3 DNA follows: TGTGCCAGCAGCGCCGTAGTGCTAGCGACCTTTGGGGAGACCCAGTACTTC. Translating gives CASSAVVLATFGETQYF.

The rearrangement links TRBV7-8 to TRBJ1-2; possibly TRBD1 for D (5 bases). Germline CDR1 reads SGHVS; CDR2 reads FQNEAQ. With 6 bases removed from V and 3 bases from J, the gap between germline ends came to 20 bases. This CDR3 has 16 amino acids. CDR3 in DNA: TGTGCCAGCAGTTTACGACCGACGGGGGGTGACTATGGCTACACCTTC. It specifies CASSLRPTGGDYGYTF.

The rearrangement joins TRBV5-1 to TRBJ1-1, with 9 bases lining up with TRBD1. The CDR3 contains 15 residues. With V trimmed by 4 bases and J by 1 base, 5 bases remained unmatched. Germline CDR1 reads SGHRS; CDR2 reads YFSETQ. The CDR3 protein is CASSPGQGSNTEAFF. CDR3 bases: TGCGCCAGCAGCCCCGGACAGGGGTCGAACACTGAAGCTTTCTTT.

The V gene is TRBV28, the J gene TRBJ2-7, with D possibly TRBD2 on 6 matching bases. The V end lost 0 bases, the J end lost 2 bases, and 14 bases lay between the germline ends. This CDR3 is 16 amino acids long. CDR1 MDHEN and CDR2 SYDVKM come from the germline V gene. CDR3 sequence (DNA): TGTGCCAGCAGTTTATGGGGAGGCTCCACACCCTACGAGCAGTACTTC. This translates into CASSLWGGSTPYEQYF.

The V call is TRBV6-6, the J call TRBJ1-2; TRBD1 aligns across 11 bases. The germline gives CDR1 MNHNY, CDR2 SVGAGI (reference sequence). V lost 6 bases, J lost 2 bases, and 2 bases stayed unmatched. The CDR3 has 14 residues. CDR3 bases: TGTGCCAGCAGCCGGGACAGGGGGAACTATGGCTACACCTTC. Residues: CASSRDRGNYGYTF.

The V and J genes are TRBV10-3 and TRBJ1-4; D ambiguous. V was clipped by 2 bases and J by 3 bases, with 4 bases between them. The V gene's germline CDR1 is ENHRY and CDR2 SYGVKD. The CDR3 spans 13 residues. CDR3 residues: CAISEGANEKLFF. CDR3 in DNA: TGTGCCATCAGTGAGGGAGCTAATGAAAAACTGTTTTTT.

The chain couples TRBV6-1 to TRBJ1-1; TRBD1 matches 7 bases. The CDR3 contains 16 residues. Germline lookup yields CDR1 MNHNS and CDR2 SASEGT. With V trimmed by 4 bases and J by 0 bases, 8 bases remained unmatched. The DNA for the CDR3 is TGTGCCAGCAGTGCGGTGTCAGGGGGTTTGAACACTGAAGCTTTCTTT. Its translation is CASSAVSGGLNTEAFF.

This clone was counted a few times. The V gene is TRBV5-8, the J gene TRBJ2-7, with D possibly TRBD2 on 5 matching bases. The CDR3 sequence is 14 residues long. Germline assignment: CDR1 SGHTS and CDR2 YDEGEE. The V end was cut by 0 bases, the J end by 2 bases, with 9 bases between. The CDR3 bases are TGTGCCAGCAGCTTGGTCGGGGTCACCTACGAGCAGTACTTC. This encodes CASSLVGVTYEQYF.

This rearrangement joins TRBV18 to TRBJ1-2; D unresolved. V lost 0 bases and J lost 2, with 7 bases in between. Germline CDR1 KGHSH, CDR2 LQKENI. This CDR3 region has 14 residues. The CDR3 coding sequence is TGTGCCAGCTCACCACCTGGCGGGAACTATGGCTACACCTTC. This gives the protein CASSPPGGNYGYTF.

The CDR3 DNA is TGCGCCAGCGCGAGGTCTGGGTTTAGCACAGATACGCAGTATTTT. This gives the protein CASARSGFSTDTQYF. The J gene is TRBJ2-3, the V gene TRBV5-1, with D hard to call. CDR1 and CDR2 (germline): SGHRS, YFSETQ. The germline V and J ends were trimmed by 7 bases and 0 bases, with 15 bases remaining between them. CDR3 length equals 15 residues. The whole variable domain, remainder taken from reference TRBV5-1 and TRBJ2-3, is KAGVTQTPRYLIKTRGQQVTLSCSPISGHRSVSWYQQTPGQGLQFLFEYFSETQRNKGNFPGRFSGRQFSNSRSEMNVSTLELGDSALYLCASARSGFSTDTQYFGPGTRLTVL.

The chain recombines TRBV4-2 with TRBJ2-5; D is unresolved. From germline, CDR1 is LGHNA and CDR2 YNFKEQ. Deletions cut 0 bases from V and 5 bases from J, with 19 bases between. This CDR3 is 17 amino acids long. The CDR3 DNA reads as TGTGCCAGCAGCCAAGAAGCTCTGTCTAGTGGTGGGGAGACCCAGTACTTC. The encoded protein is CASSQEALSSGGETQYF.

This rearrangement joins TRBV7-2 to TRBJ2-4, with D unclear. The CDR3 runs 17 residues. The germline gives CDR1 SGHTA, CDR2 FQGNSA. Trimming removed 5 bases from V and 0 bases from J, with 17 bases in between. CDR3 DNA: TGTGCCAGCAGCGAGAGGCCCGGCAAACTAGCCAAAAACATTCAGTACTTC. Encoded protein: CASSERPGKLAKNIQYF.

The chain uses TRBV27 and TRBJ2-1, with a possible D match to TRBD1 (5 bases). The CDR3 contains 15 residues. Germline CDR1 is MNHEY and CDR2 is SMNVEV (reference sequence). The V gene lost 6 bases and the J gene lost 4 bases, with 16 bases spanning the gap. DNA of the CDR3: TGTGCCAGCAGACGAACTGACAGCCTGTACAATGAGCAGTTCTTC. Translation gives CASRRTDSLYNEQFF.

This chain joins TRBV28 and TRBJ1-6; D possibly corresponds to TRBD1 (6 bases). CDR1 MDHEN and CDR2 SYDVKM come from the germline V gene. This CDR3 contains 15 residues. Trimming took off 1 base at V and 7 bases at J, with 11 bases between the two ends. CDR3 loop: CASSLYTGLNSPLHF. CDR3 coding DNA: TGTGCCAGCAGTTTATACACAGGGTTGAATTCACCCCTCCACTTT.

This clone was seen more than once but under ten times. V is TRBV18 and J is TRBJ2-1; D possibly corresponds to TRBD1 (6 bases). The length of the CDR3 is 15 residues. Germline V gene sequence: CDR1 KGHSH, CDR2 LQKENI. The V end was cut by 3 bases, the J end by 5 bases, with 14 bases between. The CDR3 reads CASSPVQGPDNEQFF. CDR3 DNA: TGTGCCAGCTCACCGGTGCAGGGGCCCGACAATGAGCAGTTCTTC.

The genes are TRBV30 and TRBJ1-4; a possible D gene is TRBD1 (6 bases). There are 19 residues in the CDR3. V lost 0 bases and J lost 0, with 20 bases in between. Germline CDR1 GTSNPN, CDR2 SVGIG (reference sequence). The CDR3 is CAWSVLTGRNRATNEKLFF. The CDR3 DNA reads TGTGCCTGGAGTGTACTTACAGGGAGAAACCGGGCAACTAATGAAAAACTGTTTTTT.

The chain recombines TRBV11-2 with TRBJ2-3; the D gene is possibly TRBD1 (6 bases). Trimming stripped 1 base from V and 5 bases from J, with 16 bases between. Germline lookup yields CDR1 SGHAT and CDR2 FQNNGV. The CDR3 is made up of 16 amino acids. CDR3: CASSLGQAAWGDTQYF. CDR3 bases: TGTGCCAGCAGCTTAGGACAGGCCGCTTGGGGAGATACGCAGTATTTT.

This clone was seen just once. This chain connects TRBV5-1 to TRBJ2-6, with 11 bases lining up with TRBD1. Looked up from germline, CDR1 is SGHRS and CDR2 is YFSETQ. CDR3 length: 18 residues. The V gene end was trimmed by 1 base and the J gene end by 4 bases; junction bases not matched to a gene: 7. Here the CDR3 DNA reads TGCGCCAGCAGCTTGCACGGACAGGGGGCAGCGGGGGCCAACGTCCTGACTTTC. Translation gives CASSLHGQGAAGANVLTF.

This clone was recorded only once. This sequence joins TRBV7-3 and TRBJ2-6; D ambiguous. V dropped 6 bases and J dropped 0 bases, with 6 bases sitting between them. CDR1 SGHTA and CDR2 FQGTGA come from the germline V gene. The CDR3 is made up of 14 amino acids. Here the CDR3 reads CASSLSSGANVLTF. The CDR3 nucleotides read TGTGCCAGCAGTCTTAGCTCTGGGGCCAACGTCCTGACTTTC.